The T cell receptor (beta chain) under discussion was sequenced for a study of T cells in localized non-small cell lung cancer. The assay was immunoSEQ multiplex PCR, and TCRdb's table has in-frame clones only and misses some. In the table there are 50,000 to 75,000 clones, over 85% of which are singletons. The CDR3 totals 12 residues. Trimming took 6 bases from V and 0 from J, leaving 3 bases between them. Germline V gene data show CDR1 as MDHEN and CDR2 as SYDVKM. Study results and caveats: Exceeding tumor, uninvolved adjacent lung had the highest T cell clonality. Multi-region tumor sequencing was not done, so intratumor heterogeneity could not be excluded.

This clone was counted a few times. Its antigen is unknown. Additional DNA sequences in this sample encode the identical CDR3. This clonotype was sampled from a man aged 40 to 75 with stage I squamous cell lung carcinoma. The J gene is TRBJ1-5, the V gene TRBV28; D gene uncertain. Sequenced material: peripheral blood, taken before any cancer treatment. This CDR3 reads CASRGSNQPQHF. CDR3 in DNA: TGTGCCAGCAGGGGTAGCAATCAGCCCCAGCATTTT.